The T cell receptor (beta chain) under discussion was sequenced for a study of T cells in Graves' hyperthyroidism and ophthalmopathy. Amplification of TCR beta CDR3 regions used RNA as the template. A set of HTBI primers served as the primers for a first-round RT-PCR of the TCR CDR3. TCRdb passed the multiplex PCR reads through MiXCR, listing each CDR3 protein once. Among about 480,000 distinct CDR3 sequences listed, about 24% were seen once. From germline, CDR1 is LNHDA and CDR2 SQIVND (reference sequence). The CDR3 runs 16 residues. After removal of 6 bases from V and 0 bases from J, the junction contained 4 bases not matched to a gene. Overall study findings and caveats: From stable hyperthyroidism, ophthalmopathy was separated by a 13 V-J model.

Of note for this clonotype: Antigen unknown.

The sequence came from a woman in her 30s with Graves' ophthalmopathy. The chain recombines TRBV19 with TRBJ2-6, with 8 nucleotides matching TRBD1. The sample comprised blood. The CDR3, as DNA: TGTGCCAGTAGGACAGGGGATCTCTCTGGGGCCAACGTCCTGACTTTC. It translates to CASRTGDLSGANVLTF.